The present T cell receptor beta chain was sequenced within a study of blood T cell repertoires in COVID-19. As for the study in general: Sites in the United States, Italy and Spain provided acute and convalescent COVID-19 samples.

There are 15 residues in the CDR3. V lost 7 bases, J lost 5 bases, and 11 bases stayed unmatched. Per the germline V gene, CDR1 is SGHRS and CDR2 is YFSETQ. This table comes from immunoSEQ multiplex PCR, and its TCRdb copy is limited to in-frame clones, with some not included. The sample yields about 82,000 clones, roughly 80% seen once. Source material: peripheral blood. The chain uses TRBV5-1 and TRBJ2-5; 10 bases fit TRBD2. This TCR was sampled from a woman between 40 and 55 years old with active or convalescent COVID-19. Here the CDR3 reads CASCRAGGSGETQYF. CDR3 nucleotides: TGCGCCAGCTGTAGAGCGGGAGGGTCAGGGGAGACCCAGTACTTC.